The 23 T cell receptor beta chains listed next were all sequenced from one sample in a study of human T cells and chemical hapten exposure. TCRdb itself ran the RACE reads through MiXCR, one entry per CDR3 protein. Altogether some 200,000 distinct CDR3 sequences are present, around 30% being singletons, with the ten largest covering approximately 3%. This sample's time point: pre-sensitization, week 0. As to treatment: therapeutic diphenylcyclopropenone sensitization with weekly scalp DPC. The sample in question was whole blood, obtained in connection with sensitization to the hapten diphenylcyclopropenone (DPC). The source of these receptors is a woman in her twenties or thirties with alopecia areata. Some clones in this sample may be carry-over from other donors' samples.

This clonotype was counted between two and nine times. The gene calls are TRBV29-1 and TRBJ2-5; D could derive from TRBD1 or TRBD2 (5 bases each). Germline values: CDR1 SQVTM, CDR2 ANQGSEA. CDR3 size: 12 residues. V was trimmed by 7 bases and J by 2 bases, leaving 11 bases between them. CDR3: CSAPEGQETQYF. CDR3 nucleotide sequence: TGCAGCGCCCCTGAGGGGCAAGAGACCCAGTACTTC. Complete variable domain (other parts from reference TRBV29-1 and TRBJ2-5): SAVISQKPSRDICQRGTSLTIQCQVDSQVTMMFWYRQQPGQSLTLIATANQGSEATYESGFVIDKFPISRPNLTFSTLTVSNMSPEDSSIYLCSAPEGQETQYFGPGTRLLVL.

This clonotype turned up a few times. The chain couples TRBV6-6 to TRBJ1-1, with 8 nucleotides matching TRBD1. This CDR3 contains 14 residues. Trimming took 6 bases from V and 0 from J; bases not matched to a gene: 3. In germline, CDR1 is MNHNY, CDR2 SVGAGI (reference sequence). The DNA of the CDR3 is TGTGCCAGCAGCCAGGGGGCCATGAACACTGAAGCTTTCTTT. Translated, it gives CASSQGAMNTEAFF.

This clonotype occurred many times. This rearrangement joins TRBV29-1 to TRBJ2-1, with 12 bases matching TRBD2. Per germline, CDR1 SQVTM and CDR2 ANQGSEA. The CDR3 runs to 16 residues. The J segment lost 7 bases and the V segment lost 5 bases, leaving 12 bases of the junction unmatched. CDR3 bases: TGCAGCGTTTCTTTCGGACTAGCGGGAATGGGGAATGAGCAGTTCTTC. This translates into CSVSFGLAGMGNEQFF.

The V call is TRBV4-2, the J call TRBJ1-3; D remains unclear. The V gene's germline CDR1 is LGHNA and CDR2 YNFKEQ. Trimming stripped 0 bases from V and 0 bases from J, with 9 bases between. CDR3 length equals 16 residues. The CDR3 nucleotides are TGTGCCAGCAGCCAAGAGCTGTCTGGCTCTGGAAACACCATATATTTT. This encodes CASSQELSGSGNTIYF.

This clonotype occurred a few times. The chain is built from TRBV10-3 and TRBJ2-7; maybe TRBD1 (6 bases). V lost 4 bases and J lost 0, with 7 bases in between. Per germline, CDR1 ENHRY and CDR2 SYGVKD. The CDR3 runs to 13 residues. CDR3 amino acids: CAISVGGSYEQYF. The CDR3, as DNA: TGTGCCATCAGTGTAGGGGGCTCCTACGAGCAGTACTTC.

The chain's CDR3 is CASRKPGQGGYGYTF. CDR3 sequence (DNA): TGTGCCAGTAGAAAGCCGGGACAGGGTGGCTATGGCTACACCTTC. V is TRBV19 and J is TRBJ1-2; the match to TRBD1 covers 9 bases. CDR1 and CDR2 from the germline V gene are LNHDA and SQIVND (reference sequence). Unmatched junction bases numbered 9, after V lost 6 bases and J lost 4 bases. The CDR3 loop spans 15 amino acids.

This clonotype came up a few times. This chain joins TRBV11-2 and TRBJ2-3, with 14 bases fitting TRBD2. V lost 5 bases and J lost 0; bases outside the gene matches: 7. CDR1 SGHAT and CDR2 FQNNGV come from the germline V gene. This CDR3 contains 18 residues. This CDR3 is CASSAGTSGGRSTDTQYF. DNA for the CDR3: TGTGCCAGCAGCGCAGGGACTAGCGGGGGCCGTAGCACAGATACGCAGTATTTT.

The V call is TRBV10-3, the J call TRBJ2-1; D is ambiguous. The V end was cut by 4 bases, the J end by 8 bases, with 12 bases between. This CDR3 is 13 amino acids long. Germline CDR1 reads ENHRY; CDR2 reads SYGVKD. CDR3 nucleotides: TGTGCCATCAGTGGAGGCCCGGAAGATGAGCAGTTCTTC. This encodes CAISGGPEDEQFF.

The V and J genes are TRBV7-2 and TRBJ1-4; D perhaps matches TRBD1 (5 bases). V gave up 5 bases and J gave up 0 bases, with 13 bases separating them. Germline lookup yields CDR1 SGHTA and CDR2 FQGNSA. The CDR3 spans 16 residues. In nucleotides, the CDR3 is TGTGCCAGCAGCCCCGTCCCGGGGGCAACTAATGAAAAACTGTTTTTT. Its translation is CASSPVPGATNEKLFF.

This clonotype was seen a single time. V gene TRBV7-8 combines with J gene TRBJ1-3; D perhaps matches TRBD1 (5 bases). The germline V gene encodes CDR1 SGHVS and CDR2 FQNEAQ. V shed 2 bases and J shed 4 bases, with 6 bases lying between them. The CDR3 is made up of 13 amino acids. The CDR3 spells CASSLSGGNTIYF. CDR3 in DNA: TGTGCCAGCAGCTTATCAGGGGGAAACACCATATATTTT.

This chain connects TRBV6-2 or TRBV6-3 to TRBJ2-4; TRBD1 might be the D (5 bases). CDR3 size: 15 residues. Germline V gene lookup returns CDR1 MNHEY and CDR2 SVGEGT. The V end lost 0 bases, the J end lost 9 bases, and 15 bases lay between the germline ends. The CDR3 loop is CASSYSWTGQGIQYF. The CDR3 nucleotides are TGTGCCAGCAGTTACTCGTGGACGGGCCAGGGCATTCAGTACTTC.

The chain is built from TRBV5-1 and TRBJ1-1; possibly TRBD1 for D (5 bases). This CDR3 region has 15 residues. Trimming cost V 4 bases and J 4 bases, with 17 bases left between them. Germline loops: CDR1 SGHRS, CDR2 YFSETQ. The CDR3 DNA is TGCGCCAGCAGCCCGATGGGGGGTTTGGGCACTGAAGCTTTCTTT. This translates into CASSPMGGLGTEAFF.

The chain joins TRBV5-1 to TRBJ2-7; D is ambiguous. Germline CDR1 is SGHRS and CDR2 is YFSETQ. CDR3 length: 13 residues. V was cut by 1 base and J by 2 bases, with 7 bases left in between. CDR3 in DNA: TGCGCCAGCAGCTTGAGCCCTACCTACGAGCAGTACTTC. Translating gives CASSLSPTYEQYF.

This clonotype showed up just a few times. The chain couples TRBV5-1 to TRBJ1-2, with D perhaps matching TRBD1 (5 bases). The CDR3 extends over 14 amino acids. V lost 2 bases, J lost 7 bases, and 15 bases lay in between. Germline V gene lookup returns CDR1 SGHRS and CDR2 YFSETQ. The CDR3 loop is CASSFVRGERGYTF. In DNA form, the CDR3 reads TGCGCCAGCAGCTTCGTTCGGGGCGAGCGTGGCTACACCTTC.

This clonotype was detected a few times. The CDR3 is CASSPPPKGGEQYF. CDR3 coding DNA: TGTGCCAGCTCACCACCCCCCAAGGGGGGCGAGCAGTACTTC. The V call is TRBV18, the J call TRBJ2-7; D is tentatively TRBD1 or TRBD2 (6 bases each). CDR1 KGHSH and CDR2 LQKENI come from the germline V gene. This CDR3 is 14 amino acids long. Deletions cut 0 bases from V and 6 bases from J, with 12 bases between.

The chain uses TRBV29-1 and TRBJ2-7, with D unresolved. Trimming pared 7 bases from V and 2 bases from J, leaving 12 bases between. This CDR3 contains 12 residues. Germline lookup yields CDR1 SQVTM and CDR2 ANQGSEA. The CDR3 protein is CSARLSTYEQYF. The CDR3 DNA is TGCAGCGCCAGACTGTCTACCTACGAGCAGTACTTC.

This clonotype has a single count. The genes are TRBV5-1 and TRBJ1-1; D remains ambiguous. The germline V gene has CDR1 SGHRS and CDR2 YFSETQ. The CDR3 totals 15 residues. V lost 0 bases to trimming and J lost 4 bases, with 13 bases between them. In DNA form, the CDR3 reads TGCGCCAGCAGCTTGGGTTCAGGAGGACCCACTGAAGCTTTCTTT. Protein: CASSLGSGGPTEAFF. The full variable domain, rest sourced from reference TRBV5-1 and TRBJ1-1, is KAGVTQTPRYLIKTRGQQVTLSCSPISGHRSVSWYQQTPGQGLQFLFEYFSETQRNKGNFPGRFSGRQFSNSRSEMNVSTLELGDSALYLCASSLGSGGPTEAFFGQGTRLTVV.

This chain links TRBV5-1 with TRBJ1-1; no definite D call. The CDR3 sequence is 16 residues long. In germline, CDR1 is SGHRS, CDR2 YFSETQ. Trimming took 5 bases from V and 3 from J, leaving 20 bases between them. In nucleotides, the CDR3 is TGCGCCAGCAGTCCCTTCGACATGGGCGATTACACTGAAGCTTTCTTT. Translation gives CASSPFDMGDYTEAFF.

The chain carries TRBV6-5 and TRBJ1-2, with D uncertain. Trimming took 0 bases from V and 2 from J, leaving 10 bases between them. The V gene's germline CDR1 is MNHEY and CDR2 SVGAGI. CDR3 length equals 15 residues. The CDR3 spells CASSYSYGENYGYTF. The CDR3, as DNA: TGTGCCAGCAGTTACTCGTACGGGGAGAACTATGGCTACACCTTC.

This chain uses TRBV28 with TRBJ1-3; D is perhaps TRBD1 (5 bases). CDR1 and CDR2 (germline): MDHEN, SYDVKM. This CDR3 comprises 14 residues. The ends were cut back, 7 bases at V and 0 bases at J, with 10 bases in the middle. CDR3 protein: CASNVGASGNTIYF. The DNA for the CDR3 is TGTGCCAGCAACGTTGGGGCCTCTGGAAACACCATATATTTT.

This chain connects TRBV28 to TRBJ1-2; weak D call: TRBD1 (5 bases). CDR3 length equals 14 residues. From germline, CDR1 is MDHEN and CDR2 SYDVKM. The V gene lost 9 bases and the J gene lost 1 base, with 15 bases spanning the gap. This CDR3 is CASTPGTLNYGYTF. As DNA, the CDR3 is TGTGCCAGTACTCCCGGGACCCTTAACTATGGCTACACCTTC.

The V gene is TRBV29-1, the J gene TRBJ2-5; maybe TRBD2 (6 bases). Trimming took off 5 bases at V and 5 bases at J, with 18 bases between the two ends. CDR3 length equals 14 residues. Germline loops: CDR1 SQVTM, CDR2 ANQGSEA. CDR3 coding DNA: TGCAGCGTTCCCGATACCGGGACTCGCGAGACCCAGTACTTC. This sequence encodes CSVPDTGTRETQYF.

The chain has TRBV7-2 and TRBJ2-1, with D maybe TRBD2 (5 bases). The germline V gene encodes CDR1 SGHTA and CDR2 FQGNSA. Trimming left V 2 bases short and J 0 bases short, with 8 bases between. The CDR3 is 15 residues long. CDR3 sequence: CASSLPGFSYNEQFF. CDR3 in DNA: TGTGCCAGCAGCTTACCGGGATTCTCCTACAATGAGCAGTTCTTC.